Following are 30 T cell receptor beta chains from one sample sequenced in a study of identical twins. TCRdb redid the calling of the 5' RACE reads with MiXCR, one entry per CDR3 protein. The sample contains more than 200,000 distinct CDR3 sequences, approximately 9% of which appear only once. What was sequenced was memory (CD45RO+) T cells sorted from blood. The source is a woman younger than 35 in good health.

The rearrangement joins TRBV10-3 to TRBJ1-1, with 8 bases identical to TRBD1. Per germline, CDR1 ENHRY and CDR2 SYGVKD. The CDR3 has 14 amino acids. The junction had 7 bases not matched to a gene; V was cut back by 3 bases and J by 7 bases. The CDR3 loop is CAISDLRGRYEAFF. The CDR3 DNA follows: TGTGCCATCAGTGATCTCAGGGGGCGGTATGAAGCTTTCTTT.

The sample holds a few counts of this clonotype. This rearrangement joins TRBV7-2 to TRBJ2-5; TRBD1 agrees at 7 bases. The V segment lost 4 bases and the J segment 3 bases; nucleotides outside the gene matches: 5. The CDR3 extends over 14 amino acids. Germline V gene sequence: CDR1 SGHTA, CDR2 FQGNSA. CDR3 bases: TGTGCCAGCAGCTATCAGGGGGTCGAAGAGACCCAGTACTTC. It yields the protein CASSYQGVEETQYF.

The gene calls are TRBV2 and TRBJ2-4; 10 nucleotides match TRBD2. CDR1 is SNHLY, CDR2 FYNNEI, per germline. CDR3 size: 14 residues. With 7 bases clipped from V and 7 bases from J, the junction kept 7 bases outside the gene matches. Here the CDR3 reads CASTQSGLANIQYF. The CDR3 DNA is TGTGCCAGCACCCAATCGGGACTAGCGAACATTCAGTACTTC.

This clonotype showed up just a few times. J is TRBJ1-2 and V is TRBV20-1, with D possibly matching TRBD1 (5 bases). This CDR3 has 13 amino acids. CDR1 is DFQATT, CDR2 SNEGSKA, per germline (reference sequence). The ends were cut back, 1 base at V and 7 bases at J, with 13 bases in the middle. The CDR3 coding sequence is TGCAGTGCTAGAGGTTCTGGGGCAGGTGGCTACACCTTC. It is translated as CSARGSGAGGYTF.

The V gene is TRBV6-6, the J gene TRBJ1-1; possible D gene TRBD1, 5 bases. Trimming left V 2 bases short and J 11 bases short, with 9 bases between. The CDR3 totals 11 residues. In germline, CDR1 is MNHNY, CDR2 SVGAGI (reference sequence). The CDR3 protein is CASSYPGRAFF. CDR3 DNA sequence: TGTGCCAGCAGTTACCCAGGGCGGGCTTTCTTT.

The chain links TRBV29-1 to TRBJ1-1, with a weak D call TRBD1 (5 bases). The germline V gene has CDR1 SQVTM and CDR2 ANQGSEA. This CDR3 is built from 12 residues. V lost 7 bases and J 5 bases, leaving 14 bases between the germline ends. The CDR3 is CSGDSDGTEAFF. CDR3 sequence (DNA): TGCAGCGGAGACAGCGATGGAACTGAAGCTTTCTTT.

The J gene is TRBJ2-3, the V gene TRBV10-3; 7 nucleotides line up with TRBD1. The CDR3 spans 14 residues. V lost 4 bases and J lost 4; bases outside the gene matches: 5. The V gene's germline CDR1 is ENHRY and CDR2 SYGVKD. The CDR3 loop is CAISGGGLADTQYF. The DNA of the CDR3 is TGTGCCATCAGTGGAGGGGGCCTCGCAGATACGCAGTATTTT.

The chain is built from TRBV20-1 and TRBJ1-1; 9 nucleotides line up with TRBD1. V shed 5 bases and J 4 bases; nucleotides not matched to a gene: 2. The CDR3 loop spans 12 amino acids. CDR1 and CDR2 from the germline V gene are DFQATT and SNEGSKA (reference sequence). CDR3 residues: CSAATGGTEAFF. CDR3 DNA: TGCAGTGCTGCGACAGGGGGCACTGAAGCTTTCTTT.

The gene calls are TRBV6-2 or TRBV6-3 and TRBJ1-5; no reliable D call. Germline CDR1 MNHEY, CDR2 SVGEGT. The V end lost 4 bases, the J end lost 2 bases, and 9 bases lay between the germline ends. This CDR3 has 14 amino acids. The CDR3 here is CASSWSSGNQPQHF. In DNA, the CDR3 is TGTGCCAGCAGTTGGAGTTCGGGCAATCAGCCCCAGCATTTT.

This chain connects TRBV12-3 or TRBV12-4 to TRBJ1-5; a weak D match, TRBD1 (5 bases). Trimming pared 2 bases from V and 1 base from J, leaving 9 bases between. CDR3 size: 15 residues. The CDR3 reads CASSLSRASNQPQHF. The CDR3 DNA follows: TGTGCCAGCAGTTTATCCAGGGCAAGCAATCAGCCCCAGCATTTT.

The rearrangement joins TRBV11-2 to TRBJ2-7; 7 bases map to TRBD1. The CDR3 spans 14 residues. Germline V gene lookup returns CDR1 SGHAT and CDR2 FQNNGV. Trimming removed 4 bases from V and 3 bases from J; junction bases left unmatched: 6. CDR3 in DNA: TGTGCCAGCAGCTCAGGGGGATCCCGCTACGAGCAGTACTTC. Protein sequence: CASSSGGSRYEQYF.

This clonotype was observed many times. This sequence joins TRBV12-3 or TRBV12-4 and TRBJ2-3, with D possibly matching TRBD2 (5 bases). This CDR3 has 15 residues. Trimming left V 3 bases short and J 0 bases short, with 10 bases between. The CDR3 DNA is TGTGCCAGCAGTTTTGCGCGGACTAGCACAGATACGCAGTATTTT. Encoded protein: CASSFARTSTDTQYF.

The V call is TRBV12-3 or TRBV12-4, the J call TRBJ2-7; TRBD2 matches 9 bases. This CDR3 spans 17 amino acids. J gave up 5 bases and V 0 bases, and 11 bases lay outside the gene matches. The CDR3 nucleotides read TGTGCCAGCAGTTTAGCGTTTCCTAGCGGGACCAAGGACGAGCAGTACTTC. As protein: CASSLAFPSGTKDEQYF.

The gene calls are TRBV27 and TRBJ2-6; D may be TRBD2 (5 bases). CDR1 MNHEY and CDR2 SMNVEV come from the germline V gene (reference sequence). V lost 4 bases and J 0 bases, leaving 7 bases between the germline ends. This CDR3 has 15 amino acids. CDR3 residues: CASSSTSSGANVLTF. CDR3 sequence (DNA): TGTGCCAGCAGTTCCACTAGCTCTGGGGCCAACGTCCTGACTTTC.

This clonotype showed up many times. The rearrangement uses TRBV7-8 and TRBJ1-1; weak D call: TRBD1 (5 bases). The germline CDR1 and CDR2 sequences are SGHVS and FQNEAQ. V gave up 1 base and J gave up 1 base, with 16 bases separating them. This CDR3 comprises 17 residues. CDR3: CASSLGRRGKQNTEAFF. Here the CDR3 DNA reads TGTGCCAGCAGCTTAGGGAGGAGGGGAAAACAGAACACTGAAGCTTTCTTT.

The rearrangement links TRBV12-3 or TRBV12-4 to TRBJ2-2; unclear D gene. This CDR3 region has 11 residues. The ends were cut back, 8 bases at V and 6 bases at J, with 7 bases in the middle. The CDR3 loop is CASRSAGELFF. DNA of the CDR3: TGTGCCAGCCGCTCGGCCGGGGAGCTGTTTTTT.

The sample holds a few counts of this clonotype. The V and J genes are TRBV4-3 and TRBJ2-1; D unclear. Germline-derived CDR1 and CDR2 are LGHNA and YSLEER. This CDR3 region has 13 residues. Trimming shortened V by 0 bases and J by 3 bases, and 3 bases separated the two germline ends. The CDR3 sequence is CASSQEDYNEQFF. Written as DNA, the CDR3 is TGCGCCAGCAGCCAAGAGGACTACAATGAGCAGTTCTTC.

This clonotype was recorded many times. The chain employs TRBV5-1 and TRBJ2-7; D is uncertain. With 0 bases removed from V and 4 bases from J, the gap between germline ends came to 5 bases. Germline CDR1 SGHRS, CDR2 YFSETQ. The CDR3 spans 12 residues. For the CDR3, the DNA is TGCGCCAGCAGCTTGGAACGTTACGAGCAGTACTTC. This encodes CASSLERYEQYF.

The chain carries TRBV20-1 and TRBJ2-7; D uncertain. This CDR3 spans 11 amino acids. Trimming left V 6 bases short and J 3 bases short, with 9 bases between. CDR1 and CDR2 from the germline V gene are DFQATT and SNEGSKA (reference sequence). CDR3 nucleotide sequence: TGCAGTGCCCAGGCCCACTACGAGCAGTACTTC. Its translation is CSAQAHYEQYF.

The CDR3 sequence is CASRQAGQGPYEQYF. CDR3 nucleotide sequence: TGCGCCAGCAGACAAGCGGGACAGGGGCCCTACGAGCAGTACTTC. The V call is TRBV5-1, the J call TRBJ2-7; 10 bases fit TRBD1. The CDR3 covers 15 residues. The V segment lost 5 bases and the J segment 2 bases; nucleotides outside the gene matches: 7. From germline, CDR1 is SGHRS and CDR2 YFSETQ.

The CDR3 region has the DNA TGTGCCTGGAATACCGGGACTAGCGGCCTACAAGAGCAGTTCTTC. Amino acids: CAWNTGTSGLQEQFF. This chain connects TRBV30 to TRBJ2-1; 11 positions match TRBD2. CDR1 GTSNPN and CDR2 SVGIG come from the germline V gene (reference sequence). The V and J ends lost 4 bases and 10 bases, in that order; junction bases with no gene match: 12. The CDR3 contains 15 residues.

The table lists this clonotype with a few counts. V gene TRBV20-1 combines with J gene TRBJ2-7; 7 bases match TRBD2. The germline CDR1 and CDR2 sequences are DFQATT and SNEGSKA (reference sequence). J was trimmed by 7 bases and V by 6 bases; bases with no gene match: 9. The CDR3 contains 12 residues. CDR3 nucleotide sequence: TGCAGTGCAACGGGGGGAGGAGGGGAGCAGTACTTC. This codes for CSATGGGGEQYF.

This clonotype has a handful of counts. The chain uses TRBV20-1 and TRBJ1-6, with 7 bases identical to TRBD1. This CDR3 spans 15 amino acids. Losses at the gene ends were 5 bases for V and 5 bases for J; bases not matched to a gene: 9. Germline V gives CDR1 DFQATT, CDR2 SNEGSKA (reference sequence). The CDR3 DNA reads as TGCAGTGCTCCAAAGACAGGGAGCGATAATTCACCCCTCCACTTT. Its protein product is CSAPKTGSDNSPLHF.

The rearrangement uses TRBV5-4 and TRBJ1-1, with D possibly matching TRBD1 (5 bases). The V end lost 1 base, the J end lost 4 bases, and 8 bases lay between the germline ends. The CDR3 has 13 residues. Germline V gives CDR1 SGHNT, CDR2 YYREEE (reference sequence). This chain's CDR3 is CASSLPDSTEAFF. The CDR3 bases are TGTGCCAGCAGCTTGCCCGACAGCACTGAAGCTTTCTTT. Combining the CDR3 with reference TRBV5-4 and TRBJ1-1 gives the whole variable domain ETGVTQSPTHLIKTRGQQVTLRCSSQSGHNTVSWYQQALGQGPQFIFQYYREEENGRGNFPPRFSGLQFPNYSSELNVNALELDDSALYLCASSLPDSTEAFFGQGTRLTVV.

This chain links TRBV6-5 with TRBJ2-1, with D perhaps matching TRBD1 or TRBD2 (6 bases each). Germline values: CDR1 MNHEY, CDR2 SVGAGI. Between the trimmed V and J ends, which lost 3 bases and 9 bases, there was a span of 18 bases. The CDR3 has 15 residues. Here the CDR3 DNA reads TGTGCCAGCAGTTATCGAGGGGGGAGGTCGGGTGAGCAGTTCTTC. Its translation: CASSYRGGRSGEQFF.

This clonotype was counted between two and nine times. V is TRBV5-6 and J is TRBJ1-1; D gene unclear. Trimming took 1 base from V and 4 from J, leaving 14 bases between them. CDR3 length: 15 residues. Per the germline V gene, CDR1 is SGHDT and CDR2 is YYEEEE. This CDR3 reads CASSLLGGSITEAFF. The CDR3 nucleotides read TGTGCCAGCAGCTTGTTAGGAGGGTCAATCACTGAAGCTTTCTTT.

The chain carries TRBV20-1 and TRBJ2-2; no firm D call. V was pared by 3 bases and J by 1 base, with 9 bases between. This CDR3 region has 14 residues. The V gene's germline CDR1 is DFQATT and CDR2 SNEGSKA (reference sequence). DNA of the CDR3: TGCAGTGCTAGGGTCTCTGAGAACACCGGGGAGCTGTTTTTT. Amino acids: CSARVSENTGELFF.

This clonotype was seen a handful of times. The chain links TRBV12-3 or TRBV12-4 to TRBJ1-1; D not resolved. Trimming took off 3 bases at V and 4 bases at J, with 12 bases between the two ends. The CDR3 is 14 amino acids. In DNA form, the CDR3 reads TGTGCCAGCAGTTTGCATCGGGATTTCACTGAAGCTTTCTTT. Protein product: CASSLHRDFTEAFF.

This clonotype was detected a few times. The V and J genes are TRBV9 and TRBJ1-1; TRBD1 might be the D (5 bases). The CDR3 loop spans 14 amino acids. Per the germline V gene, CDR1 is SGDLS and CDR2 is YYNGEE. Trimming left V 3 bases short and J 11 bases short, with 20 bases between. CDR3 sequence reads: CASSEQAVSPGAFF. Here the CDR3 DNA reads TGTGCCAGCAGCGAACAGGCGGTGAGCCCTGGGGCTTTCTTT.

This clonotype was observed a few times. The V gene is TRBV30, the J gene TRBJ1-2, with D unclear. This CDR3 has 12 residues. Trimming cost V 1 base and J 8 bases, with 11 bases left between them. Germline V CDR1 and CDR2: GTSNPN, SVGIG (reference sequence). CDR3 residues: CAWSARDPGYTF. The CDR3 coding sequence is TGTGCCTGGAGTGCTAGGGATCCGGGCTACACCTTC.